Given below is one TCR beta chain in context. Its specificity is not known. The source of the sample is a study of T-cell reconstitution after alpha-beta-depleted transplantation in children. CDR3 length: 16 amino acids. Trimming removed 0 bases at V and 1 base at J, with 11 bases between. Germline assignment: CDR1 LNHNV and CDR2 YYDKDF (reference sequence). A library of TCRbeta sequences, prepared with unique molecular identifiers, was generated. Each CDR3 protein gets one entry after TCRdb re-called the PCR reads with MiXCR. This repertoire shows around 700,000 distinct CDR3 sequences, approximately 14% found once; its top ten account for approximately 0.8%. General study points: Some patients owed their high day-60 TCRbeta diversity to surviving recipient T cells and thymic progenitors.

The sample here was PBMCs, taken before TCRalphabeta/CD19-depleted stem cell transplant. This sequence was found in a girl aged 2 to 9 with congenital amegakaryocytic thrombocytopenia, due to receive a stem cell transplant. The J gene is TRBJ2-3, the V gene TRBV15; D not certain. CDR3 coding DNA: TGTGCCACCAGCAGAGATTTCGTCCTGGGCACAGATACGCAGTATTTT. Encoded protein: CATSRDFVLGTDTQYF.